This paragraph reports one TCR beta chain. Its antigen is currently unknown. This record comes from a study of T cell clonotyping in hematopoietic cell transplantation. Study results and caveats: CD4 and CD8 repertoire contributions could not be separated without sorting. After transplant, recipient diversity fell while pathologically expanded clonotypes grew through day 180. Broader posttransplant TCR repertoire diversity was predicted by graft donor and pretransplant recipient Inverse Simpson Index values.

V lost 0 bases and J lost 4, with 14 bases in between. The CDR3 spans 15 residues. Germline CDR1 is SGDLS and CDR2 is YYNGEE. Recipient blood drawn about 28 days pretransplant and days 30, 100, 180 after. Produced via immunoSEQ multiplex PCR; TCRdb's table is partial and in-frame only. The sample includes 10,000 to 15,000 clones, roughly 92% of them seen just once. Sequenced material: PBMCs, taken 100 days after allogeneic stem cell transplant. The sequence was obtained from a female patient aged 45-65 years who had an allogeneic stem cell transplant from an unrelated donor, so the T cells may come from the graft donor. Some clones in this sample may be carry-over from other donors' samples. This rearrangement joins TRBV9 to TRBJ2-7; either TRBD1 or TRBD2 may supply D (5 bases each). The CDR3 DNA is TGTGCCAGCAGCGTAGGCCCTAGTGGGACGTACGAGCAGTACTTC. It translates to CASSVGPSGTYEQYF.